Listed below are T cell receptor beta chains from one sample, sequenced in a study of T-cell reconstitution after alpha-beta-depleted transplantation in children. TCRdb reanalysed the PCR reads using MiXCR and keeps one entry per CDR3 protein. The data show about 350,000 distinct CDR3 sequences, 15% to 20% seen once. Sequenced material: PBMCs, mostly from graft donor cells, taken 360 days after TCRalphabeta/CD19-depleted stem cell transplant. These receptors all stem from a male patient aged 2-15 years who had a stem cell transplant for acute lymphoblastic leukemia, so the T cells may come from the graft donor. Both conserved end residues are part of each CDR3. The D gene is left open where the match is weak. Not every row has a clone size; where given, it reads once, few, many or a size class.

>few|TRBJ2-5|TRBV7-8|TRBD1
CASRKTGEVGKQETQYF
TGTGCCAGCAGGAAGACAGGGGAGGTCGGGAAGCAAGAGACCCAGTACTTC
>many|TRBJ2-3|TRBV18|-
CASSRPGGRTDTQYF
TGTGCCAGCTCACGACCCGGGGGACGCACAGATACGCAGTATTTT
>many|TRBJ2-7|TRBV25-1|-
CASSDVGWGSYEQYF
TGTGCCAGCAGTGATGTTGGCTGGGGGTCCTACGAGCAGTACTTC
>-|TRBJ2-1|TRBV29-1|TRBD1
CSVKTGTNNEQFF
TGCAGCGTAAAGACAGGGACGAACAATGAGCAGTTCTTC
>-|TRBJ1-6|TRBV5-1|-
CASSAAGYNSPLHF
TGCGCCAGCAGCGCGGCGGGATATAATTCACCCCTCCACTTT
>few|TRBJ2-3|TRBV9|-
CASSVSGDGDTQYF
TGTGCCAGCAGCGTGTCTGGGGACGGAGATACGCAGTATTTT
>many|TRBJ2-3|TRBV4-1|-
CASSQGDFPTDTQYF
TGCGCCAGCAGCCAAGGGGACTTTCCCACAGATACGCAGTATTTT
>few|TRBJ2-3|TRBV20-1|-
CSARTPSGYTQYF
TGCAGTGCTAGGACCCCAAGCGGGTATACGCAGTATTTT
>few|TRBJ2-2|TRBV28|-
CASSSPGQGGNGELFF
TGTGCCAGCAGTTCGCCCGGGCAGGGTGGTAACGGGGAGCTGTTTTTT
>-|TRBJ2-1|TRBV10-1|-
CASSGSRVNEQFF
TGCGCCAGCAGTGGATCTAGAGTAAATGAGCAGTTCTTC
>few|TRBJ2-7|TRBV16|-
CASSHSAGYEQYF
TGTGCCAGCAGCCACTCCGCCGGCTACGAGCAGTACTTC
>many|TRBJ2-7|TRBV12-3/TRBV12-4|TRBD2
CASSPLTSGGSYEQYF
TGTGCCAGCAGCCCCCTGACTAGCGGGGGGTCCTACGAGCAGTACTTC
>many|TRBJ2-3|TRBV20-1|-
CSARAGADTQYF
TGCAGTGCTAGGGCAGGGGCAGATACGCAGTATTTT
>few|TRBJ2-5|TRBV28|TRBD1
CASSPLGTGEETQYF
TGTGCCAGCAGTCCCTTAGGGACAGGGGAAGAGACCCAGTACTTC
>-|TRBJ2-2|TRBV4-1|-
CASSPKRSANTGELFF
TGCGCCAGCAGCCCCAAGCGGTCCGCGAACACCGGGGAGCTGTTTTTT